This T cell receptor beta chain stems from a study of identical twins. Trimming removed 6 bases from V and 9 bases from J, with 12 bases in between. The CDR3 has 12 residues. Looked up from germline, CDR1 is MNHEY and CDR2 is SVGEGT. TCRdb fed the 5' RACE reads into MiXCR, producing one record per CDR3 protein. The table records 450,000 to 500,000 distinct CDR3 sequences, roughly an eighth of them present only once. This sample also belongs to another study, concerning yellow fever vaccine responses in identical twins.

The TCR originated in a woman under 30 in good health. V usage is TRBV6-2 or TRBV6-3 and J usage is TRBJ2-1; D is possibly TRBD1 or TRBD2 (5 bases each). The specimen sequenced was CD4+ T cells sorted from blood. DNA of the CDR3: TGTGCCAGCAGCCAAACCGGGACTGAGCAGTTCTTC. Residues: CASSQTGTEQFF.